The next 28 T cell receptor beta chains were all read from a single sample in a study of spatial heterogeneity in lung cancer (dated by TCRdb to between 2018 and 2021). Receptors were amplified or captured by 5' RACE. Sequencing was performed on a NextSeq 500. TCRdb's own reprocessing of the public reads used fastp at Q25 and MiXCR and kept productive beta chains. Each CDR3 protein appears once, grouped with its most common genes and DNA. The sample table holds about 94,000 distinct CDR3 sequences, of which just under 20% were seen once. 21% of the sample is held by the ten biggest clonotypes. The intended sense of this specimen's time point label: blood at routine non-recurrence follow-up after resection. Sequencing used PBMCs, obtained at follow-up. These receptors were obtained from a male donor with early-stage non-small cell lung cancer.

This clonotype was counted between two and nine times. CDR3 in amino acids: CASSQVANTGELFF. The CDR3 bases are TGTGCCAGCAGCCAAGTAGCGAACACCGGGGAGCTGTTTTTT. The chain has TRBV3-1 and TRBJ2-2; D is undetermined. The CDR3 covers 14 residues. Germline lookup yields CDR1 LGHDT and CDR2 YNNKEL (reference sequence). Trimming shortened V by 1 base and J by 0 bases, and 3 bases separated the two germline ends.

This clonotype turned up a few times. The chain uses TRBV6-5 and TRBJ1-1, with a weak D call TRBD1 (6 bases). This CDR3 region has 14 residues. V was shortened by 2 bases and J by 6 bases, with 13 bases between the two germline ends. Germline V gene data show CDR1 as MNHEY and CDR2 as SVGAGI. For the CDR3, the DNA is TGTGCCAGCAGTTACGACGGGGGCGCCCCTGAAGCTTTCTTT. It encodes CASSYDGGAPEAFF.

The table lists this clonotype with a few counts. The chain employs TRBV20-1 and TRBJ2-1; 8 bases are shared with TRBD2. The CDR3 is 14 residues long. Germline CDR1 reads DFQATT; CDR2 reads SNEGSKA (reference sequence). The junction had 7 bases not matched to a gene; V was cut back by 0 bases and J by 9 bases. CDR3 in DNA: TGCAGTGCTAGAGATACTAGCGGAAGAGGTGAGCAGTTCTTC. Residues: CSARDTSGRGEQFF.

The CDR3 DNA reads as TGTGCCAGCAGTTACTCGGGTGGGAGCACAGATACGCAGTATTTT. Residues: CASSYSGGSTDTQYF. The V and J genes are TRBV6-5 and TRBJ2-3; D remains ambiguous. The CDR3 runs to 15 residues. Trimming stripped 0 bases from V and 0 bases from J, with 7 bases between. The germline CDR1 and CDR2 sequences are MNHEY and SVGAGI.

This clonotype was observed a handful of times. Written as DNA, the CDR3 is TGTGCCAGCAGCTTCGGGACCACTATGGCTTTCTTT. Protein: CASSFGTTMAFF. This chain uses TRBV5-6 with TRBJ1-1; a possible D gene is TRBD1 (5 bases). There are 12 residues in the CDR3. CDR1 and CDR2 from the germline V gene are SGHDT and YYEEEE. The V end was cut by 2 bases, the J end by 11 bases, with 13 bases between. The full variable domain, completed using reference TRBV5-6 and TRBJ1-1, is DAGVTQSPTHLIKTRGQQVTLRCSPKSGHDTVSWYQQALGQGPQFIFQYYEEEERQRGNFPDRFSGHQFPNYSSELNVNALLLGDSALYLCASSFGTTMAFFGQGTRLTVV.

The V call is TRBV5-1, the J call TRBJ2-6, with D hard to call. CDR3 length equals 15 residues. The germline V gene encodes CDR1 SGHRS and CDR2 YFSETQ. The germline V and J ends were trimmed by 2 bases and 0 bases, with 6 bases remaining between them. CDR3 nucleotides: TGCGCCAGCAGCTTCCTAAGCTCTGGGGCCAACGTCCTGACTTTC. Protein sequence: CASSFLSSGANVLTF.

This clonotype was detected a few times. The V gene is TRBV18, the J gene TRBJ2-7; TRBD2 aligns across 10 bases. V was clipped by 6 bases and J by 5 bases; unmatched bases: 10. The CDR3 has 15 amino acids. CDR1 is KGHSH and CDR2 is LQKENI in the germline V gene. The CDR3 loop is CASSPVAGGAHEQYF. The CDR3 coding sequence is TGTGCCAGCTCCCCAGTAGCGGGAGGTGCCCACGAGCAGTACTTC.

This clonotype was seen ten or more times. This chain connects TRBV7-8 to TRBJ2-4; D gene unclear. CDR3 length: 16 amino acids. V shed 5 bases and J shed 0 bases, with 14 bases lying between them. From germline, CDR1 is SGHVS and CDR2 FQNEAQ. This CDR3 is CASSPPLREAKNIQYF. The CDR3 DNA sequence: TGTGCCAGCAGCCCCCCCCTTCGCGAAGCCAAAAACATTCAGTACTTC.

The sample holds a few counts of this clonotype. This sequence joins TRBV20-1 and TRBJ2-7; 11 nucleotides align to TRBD2. After removal of 1 base from V and 6 bases from J, the junction contained 8 bases not matched to a gene. Germline CDR1 and CDR2: DFQATT and SNEGSKA (reference sequence). The CDR3 is made up of 15 amino acids. CDR3 bases: TGCAGTGCTAGAGGGGTGGGACTAGCGGTTTCCGAGCAGTACTTC. Its protein is CSARGVGLAVSEQYF.

This clonotype was seen repeatedly, ten times or more. The genes are TRBV28 and TRBJ2-7, with D perhaps TRBD1 (6 bases). Germline loops: CDR1 MDHEN, CDR2 SYDVKM. Trimming took off 3 bases at V and 6 bases at J, with 18 bases between the two ends. The CDR3 consists of 15 residues. CDR3 DNA: TGTGCCAGCAGTTTTCTAACGGGACAAGGGGGCGAGCAGTACTTC. The encoded protein is CASSFLTGQGGEQYF. Drawing the rest from reference TRBV28 and TRBJ2-7, the complete variable domain is DVKVTQSSRYLVKRTGEKVFLECVQDMDHENMFWYRQDPGLGLRLIYFSYDVKMKEKGDIPEGYSVSREKKERFSLILESASTNQTSMYLCASSFLTGQGGEQYFGPGTRLTVT.

The chain couples TRBV6-2 or TRBV6-3 to TRBJ1-2, with 8 bases lining up with TRBD1. This CDR3 is built from 16 residues. The V and J ends lost 0 bases and 3 bases, in that order; junction bases with no gene match: 6. Germline CDR1 is MNHEY and CDR2 is SVGEGT. The CDR3 region has the DNA TGTGCCAGCAGTTACTCGAGACAGGGGCTATACTATGGCTACACCTTC. As protein: CASSYSRQGLYYGYTF.

The sample holds a few counts of this clonotype. The genes are TRBV4-2 and TRBJ2-1; D tentatively reads TRBD1 or TRBD2 (6 bases each). V lost 5 bases to trimming and J lost 0 bases, with 14 bases between them. The CDR3 loop spans 16 amino acids. CDR1 is LGHNA and CDR2 is YNFKEQ in the germline V gene. Here the CDR3 DNA reads TGTGCCAGCAGCGTAGTAGGAGGGGGCTCCTACAATGAGCAGTTCTTC. Amino acid sequence: CASSVVGGGSYNEQFF.

This clonotype was observed once. As DNA, the CDR3 is TGTGCCAGCAGCCAAACCTCTAACTATGGCTACACCTTC. Translated: CASSQTSNYGYTF. The rearrangement uses TRBV3-1 and TRBJ1-2, with D uncertain. Between the trimmed V and J ends, which lost 2 bases and 0 bases, there was a span of 4 bases. This CDR3 is built from 13 residues. The V gene's germline CDR1 is LGHDT and CDR2 YNNKEL (reference sequence).

The sample holds a few counts of this clonotype. The J gene is TRBJ2-7, the V gene TRBV19, with TRBD2 as a possible D gene (6 bases). The ends were cut back, 3 bases at V and 6 bases at J, with 15 bases in the middle. The CDR3 is 14 amino acids. The V gene's germline CDR1 is LNHDA and CDR2 SQIVND (reference sequence). DNA for the CDR3: TGTGCCAGTAGTATTTCTGGGACTCCAAGCGAGCAGTACTTC. Residues: CASSISGTPSEQYF.

Ten or more counts support this clonotype. The rearrangement uses TRBV4-2 and TRBJ2-1; 8 nucleotides line up with TRBD2. Unmatched junction bases numbered 14, after V lost 1 base and J lost 15 bases. The CDR3 runs to 15 residues. Germline CDR1 and CDR2: LGHNA and YNFKEQ. CDR3 in amino acids: CASSQGPTPGLVPFF. CDR3 nucleotides: TGTGCCAGCAGCCAAGGTCCAACTCCGGGACTAGTGCCGTTCTTC.

The chain carries TRBV29-1 and TRBJ2-6; no definite D call. Germline values: CDR1 SQVTM, CDR2 ANQGSEA. The CDR3 loop spans 13 amino acids. With 4 bases removed from V and 1 base from J, the gap between germline ends came to 5 bases. This chain's CDR3 is CSVATSGANVLTF. The DNA for the CDR3 is TGCAGCGTTGCGACTTCTGGGGCCAACGTCCTGACTTTC.

This clonotype was counted only a few times. The V and J genes are TRBV27 and TRBJ2-1, with D maybe TRBD1 (6 bases). Germline V lookup: CDR1 MNHEY, CDR2 SMNVEV (reference sequence). Trimming removed 2 bases from V and 15 bases from J, with 17 bases in between. This CDR3 has 13 residues. In DNA form, the CDR3 reads TGTGCCAGCAGTTTAGGGCAACAGGGCCCGGTGTTCTTC. This encodes CASSLGQQGPVFF.

V gene TRBV6-5 combines with J gene TRBJ1-5; D not certain. Germline CDR1 and CDR2: MNHEY and SVGAGI. V was pared by 5 bases and J by 3 bases, with 5 bases between. This CDR3 comprises 12 residues. The CDR3 DNA is TGTGCCAGCAGTACCGACAATCAGCCCCAGCATTTT. The encoded protein is CASSTDNQPQHF.

The rearrangement links TRBV6-5 to TRBJ2-7; TRBD1 is a possible D gene (5 bases). This CDR3 has 15 amino acids. CDR1 is MNHEY and CDR2 is SVGAGI in the germline V gene. Trimming shortened V by 0 bases and J by 3 bases, and 12 bases separated the two germline ends. CDR3 sequence reads: CASSYSWQGYYEQYF. CDR3 bases: TGTGCCAGCAGTTACTCTTGGCAGGGTTACTACGAGCAGTACTTC.

Many counts were recorded for this clonotype. The chain has TRBV20-1 and TRBJ1-5; 9 bases are a match to TRBD1. The CDR3 is made up of 16 amino acids. The germline V gene encodes CDR1 DFQATT and CDR2 SNEGSKA (reference sequence). The V and J ends lost 0 bases and 4 bases, in that order; junction bases with no gene match: 7. CDR3 in DNA: TGCAGTGCTAGAGAAGTGGGACAGGGTTTGAATCAGCCCCAGCATTTT. Translating gives CSAREVGQGLNQPQHF.

There are a few counts of this clonotype. The rearrangement links TRBV18 to TRBJ2-2, with D possibly being TRBD2 (5 bases). CDR3 size: 13 residues. V lost 8 bases to trimming and J lost 7 bases, with 14 bases between them. CDR1 and CDR2 from the germline V gene are KGHSH and LQKENI. The CDR3 sequence is CASARGIDGELFF. The CDR3 nucleotides are TGTGCCAGCGCAAGAGGGATTGACGGGGAGCTGTTTTTT. The variable domain in full, with the rest retrieved from reference TRBV18 and TRBJ2-2, is NAGVMQNPRHLVRRRGQEARLRCSPMKGHSHVYWYRQLPEEGLKFMVYLQKENIIDESGMPKERFSAEFPKEGPSILRIQQVVRGDSAAYFCASARGIDGELFFGEGSRLTVL.

The chain joins TRBV7-8 to TRBJ2-3; 8 nucleotides agree with TRBD1. The V segment lost 2 bases and the J segment 7 bases; nucleotides outside the gene matches: 8. The CDR3 is 15 residues long. Germline lookup yields CDR1 SGHVS and CDR2 FQNEAQ. The chain's CDR3 is CASSLSGTGGNTQYF. The CDR3 DNA reads TGTGCCAGCAGCTTAAGTGGGACAGGTGGTAATACGCAGTATTTT.

This clonotype was observed a few times. CDR3 DNA sequence: TGCGCCAGCAGCTTACGGACAGGGAACGTCTATGGCTACACCTTC. Protein sequence: CASSLRTGNVYGYTF. The rearrangement joins TRBV5-1 to TRBJ1-2, with 8 bases that match TRBD1. After removal of 2 bases from V and 4 bases from J, the junction contained 7 bases not matched to a gene. The CDR3 runs 15 residues. Germline CDR1 reads SGHRS; CDR2 reads YFSETQ.

CDR3 sequence: CSARESGPGANVLTF. The CDR3 region has the DNA TGCAGTGCTAGAGAATCCGGTCCTGGGGCCAACGTCCTGACTTTC. The V call is TRBV20-1, the J call TRBJ2-6; D remains unclear. Trimming shortened V by 0 bases and J by 2 bases, and 8 bases separated the two germline ends. This CDR3 has 15 residues. Germline lookup yields CDR1 DFQATT and CDR2 SNEGSKA (reference sequence).

This clonotype has more than one count but fewer than ten. J is TRBJ2-3 and V is TRBV30; tentatively, D is TRBD1 (6 bases). The CDR3 is 14 amino acids. The germline V gene encodes CDR1 GTSNPN and CDR2 SVGIG (reference sequence). Between the trimmed V and J ends, which lost 0 bases and 6 bases, there was a span of 13 bases. CDR3 in amino acids: CAWSVGRGVDTQYF. The CDR3 DNA follows: TGTGCCTGGAGTGTAGGCAGGGGAGTGGATACGCAGTATTTT.

This chain uses TRBV7-8 with TRBJ2-3; 8 bases match TRBD2. After removal of 5 bases from V and 11 bases from J, the junction contained 12 bases not matched to a gene. The CDR3 consists of 14 residues. CDR1 and CDR2 (germline): SGHVS, FQNEAQ. The DNA for the CDR3 is TGTGCCAGCAGCCAAGGGACTAGTAGTCTTGGGCAGTATTTT. Encoded protein: CASSQGTSSLGQYF.

The chain recombines TRBV10-1 with TRBJ1-1; possible D gene TRBD1, 5 bases. The CDR3 loop spans 14 amino acids. Trimming took off 2 bases at V and 5 bases at J, with 12 bases between the two ends. CDR1 is WNHNN and CDR2 is SYGVQD in the germline V gene (reference sequence). The DNA of the CDR3 is TGCGCCAGCAGTGAGGAAATAAAGGGGACTGAAGCTTTCTTT. Translation: CASSEEIKGTEAFF.

This clonotype was seen many times. The chain couples TRBV6-5 to TRBJ1-1, with D hard to call. Trimming left V 5 bases short and J 2 bases short, with 3 bases between. This CDR3 is built from 11 residues. CDR1 is MNHEY and CDR2 is SVGAGI in the germline V gene. The CDR3 here is CASSGNTEAFF. The CDR3 nucleotides read TGTGCCAGCAGTGGCAACACTGAAGCTTTCTTT.